Each of the 15 T cell receptor beta chains below was sequenced from the same sample in a study of regulatory T cells in long-lasting Graves disease listed by TCRdb under 2021. This specimen's time point label, interpreted: newly diagnosed GD, antithyroid drugs for less than 3 months. For both TCR sequencing and RNA sequencing, RNA was extracted from PBMCs using TRIzol. The library was generated by multiplex PCR. The sequencing machine was an Illumina HiSeq 4000. iRepertoire HTBI primers and Arm-PCR amplification of CDR3 regions were used to construct TCR beta libraries. TCRdb handled the public reads itself, with Q25 trimming in fastp and clone calling in MiXCR, and kept productive beta chains. Merged by CDR3 protein, the rows form single entries marked with the most common genes and DNA. The table for this sample lists hundreds of thousands of distinct CDR3 sequences; around 16% of them were counted only once. Clones ranked in the top ten supply about 7.8% of the sample.

This sample was shared with a second study, whose subject was T cells in Graves' hyperthyroidism and ophthalmopathy.

This sample comprised peripheral blood mononuclear cells (PBMCs), obtained at new diagnosis, from a patient treated with antithyroid drugs. These TCRs come from a middle-aged woman with Graves disease. Donor details come from another sample of the same person, matched by shared clones.

V usage is TRBV18 and J usage is TRBJ2-7, with 11 bases aligning to TRBD1. With V trimmed by 4 bases and J by 4 bases, 9 bases remained unmatched. The germline CDR1 and CDR2 sequences are KGHSH and LQKENI. CDR3 length equals 16 residues. The CDR3 sequence: CASSQPGTGGSYEQYF. As DNA, the CDR3 is TGTGCCAGCTCACAACCCGGGACAGGGGGTTCATACGAGCAGTACTTC.

In its sample, this clonotype was seen a few times. The chain joins TRBV9 to TRBJ2-5; 7 bases map to TRBD2. CDR3 length equals 14 residues. V shed 3 bases, J shed 5 bases, and the junction held 7 bases outside the gene matches. Germline-derived CDR1 and CDR2 are SGDLS and YYNGEE. The CDR3 reads CASSAGRGWETQYF. The CDR3, as DNA: TGTGCCAGCAGCGCAGGGAGGGGATGGGAGACCCAGTACTTC.

In its sample, this clonotype was seen a few times. This chain uses TRBV19 with TRBJ2-5; 7 positions agree with TRBD1. V was pared by 3 bases and J by 4 bases, with 5 bases of the junction left unmatched. Germline loops: CDR1 LNHDA, CDR2 SQIVND (reference sequence). The CDR3 runs to 14 residues. The DNA for the CDR3 is TGTGCCAGTAGTATGCAGGGGGTTGTAGAGACCCAGTACTTC. This gives the protein CASSMQGVVETQYF.

This clonotype was seen at least ten times. The chain recombines TRBV5-1 with TRBJ2-7; D may be TRBD1 or TRBD2 (5 bases each). Between the trimmed V and J ends, which lost 3 bases and 1 base, there was a span of 23 bases. There are 18 residues in the CDR3. Germline assignment: CDR1 SGHRS and CDR2 YFSETQ. The CDR3 region is CASSSSGRSPVGSYEQYF. DNA for the CDR3: TGCGCCAGCAGCTCATCGGGACGGAGCCCCGTGGGGTCCTACGAGCAGTACTTC.

Here the CDR3 DNA reads TGTGCCAGCAGCGCCACCGGGACAGTTCTCTCTGGAAACACCATATATTTT. This gives the protein CASSATGTVLSGNTIYF. This chain links TRBV3-1 with TRBJ1-3, with TRBD1 matching 7 bases. V lost 5 bases, J lost 0 bases, and 10 bases stayed unmatched. Germline values: CDR1 LGHDT, CDR2 YNNKEL (reference sequence). The CDR3 runs 17 residues.

Details on this clonotype: Being one base from a much bigger clone, this may be a read error. V is TRBV11-2 and J is TRBJ1-5; D gene unclear. Deletions cut 5 bases from V and 2 bases from J, with 7 bases between. Germline lookup yields CDR1 SGHAT and CDR2 FQNNGV. The CDR3 has 13 residues. The CDR3 DNA sequence: TGTGCCAGCAGCCCCTGGGGCAATCAGCCCCAGCATTTT. Encoded protein: CASSPWGNQPQHF.

The count of this clonotype is one. V usage is TRBV27 and J usage is TRBJ2-6; D remains ambiguous. The V end was cut by 6 bases, the J end by 0 bases, with 15 bases between. CDR1 is MNHEY and CDR2 is SMNVEV in the germline V gene (reference sequence). The CDR3 has 17 amino acids. This chain's CDR3 is CASSGSTFSSGANVLTF. In nucleotides, the CDR3 is TGTGCCAGCAGCGGGTCGACCTTTTCCTCTGGGGCCAACGTCCTGACTTTC.

The table lists this clonotype with many counts. The gene calls are TRBV6-1 and TRBJ2-1, with D unclear. There are 14 residues in the CDR3. CDR1 is MNHNS and CDR2 is SASEGT in the germline V gene. V was shortened by 6 bases and J by 12 bases, with 21 bases between the two germline ends. The CDR3 sequence is CASRHRSPSGVQFF. CDR3 sequence (DNA): TGTGCCAGCAGGCACCGCTCGCCCTCCGGCGTGCAGTTCTTC.

This clonotype was seen at least ten times. The V and J genes are TRBV11-2 and TRBJ2-2; 11 bases fit TRBD2. V lost 5 bases and J lost 2; bases outside the gene matches: 4. The CDR3 is 16 residues long. CDR1 is SGHAT, CDR2 FQNNGV, per germline. The CDR3 DNA sequence: TGTGCCAGCAGCAGGGGACTAGCGGTTAACACCGGGGAGCTGTTTTTT. Amino acid sequence: CASSRGLAVNTGELFF.

Ten or more counts support this clonotype. The V gene is TRBV20-1, the J gene TRBJ2-5; D gene unclear. CDR1 DFQATT and CDR2 SNEGSKA come from the germline V gene (reference sequence). The CDR3 has 10 residues. V was trimmed by 5 bases and J by 5 bases, leaving 6 bases between them. The CDR3 region is CSAALETQYF. The DNA of the CDR3 is TGCAGTGCTGCCCTGGAGACCCAGTACTTC.

This clonotype has a count of ten or more. The chain couples TRBV14 to TRBJ1-1; D might be TRBD1 (6 bases). Germline CDR1 is SGHDN and CDR2 is FVKESK. This CDR3 is 13 amino acids long. V was pared by 4 bases and J by 7 bases, with 13 bases between. This CDR3 is CASSRSRGGEAFF. The DNA for the CDR3 is TGTGCCAGCAGCCGTAGTAGAGGGGGTGAAGCTTTCTTT.

This clonotype was picked up many times. CDR3 DNA: TGCGCCAGCAGCTCCGGGAGTACGTACAATGAGCAGTTCTTC. Residues: CASSSGSTYNEQFF. The rearrangement uses TRBV5-1 and TRBJ2-1, with D perhaps TRBD2 (6 bases). This CDR3 comprises 14 residues. The V gene's germline CDR1 is SGHRS and CDR2 YFSETQ. Trimming took off 3 bases at V and 4 bases at J, with 11 bases between the two ends.

This clonotype was counted at least ten times. This rearrangement joins TRBV12-3 or TRBV12-4 to TRBJ1-5; unclear D gene. The CDR3 runs 14 residues. V lost 2 bases and J lost 7, with 12 bases in between. This CDR3 reads CASSLIGVGQPQHF. The CDR3 nucleotides read TGTGCCAGCAGTTTAATCGGGGTTGGGCAGCCCCAGCATTTT.

This clonotype appeared a few times. The rearrangement uses TRBV28 and TRBJ1-2; maybe TRBD1 (6 bases). This CDR3 comprises 15 residues. Per the germline V gene, CDR1 is MDHEN and CDR2 is SYDVKM. Trimming pared 2 bases from V and 6 bases from J, leaving 16 bases between. CDR3 DNA sequence: TGTGCCAGCAGTTTAAGGATGGGGGGGCGGGATGGCTACACCTTC. Residues: CASSLRMGGRDGYTF.

In its sample, this clonotype was seen many times. V and J are TRBV5-1 and TRBJ2-7; 10 bases are a match to TRBD2. From germline, CDR1 is SGHRS and CDR2 YFSETQ. The CDR3 has 16 amino acids. Germline trimming cut 4 bases from V and 1 base from J; bases unmatched to any gene: 8. The CDR3 reads CASSPSLAGASYEQYF. CDR3 nucleotides: TGCGCCAGCAGCCCAAGCCTAGCGGGAGCTTCCTACGAGCAGTACTTC.